This is a list of T cell receptor beta chains from one sample in a study of regulatory T cells in long-lasting Graves disease. In TCRdb, the multiplex PCR reads were re-called with MiXCR into one record per CDR3 protein. Among a few hundred thousand distinct CDR3 sequences listed, 23% were seen once. The starting material was peripheral blood mononuclear cells (PBMCs), obtained when the disease was refractory, from a patient treated with antithyroid drugs. The receptors derive from a woman aged 40-49 years with Graves disease. The CDR3 runs from the conserved cysteine through the conserved F or W.

>TRBJ2-1|18|TRBV10-3
CAISESRTDPTPGNEQFF
>TRBJ1-3|14|TRBV20-1
CSARPGSSGNTIYF
>TRBJ2-7|13|TRBV12-3/TRBV12-4
CASSPPSGFEQYF
>TRBJ2-7|15|TRBV20-1
CSAREGGLGFHEQYF
>TRBJ2-7|14|TRBV20-1
CSAQSSGAAYEQYF
>TRBJ2-7|14|TRBV20-1
CSAKGPGGTYEQYF
>TRBJ2-5|15|TRBV7-2
CASSLLGGIQETQYF
>TRBJ2-2|16|TRBV10-3
CAISESISGRIGELFF
>TRBJ1-2|12|TRBV9
CASSSNREGYTF
>TRBJ2-5|14|TRBV6-2/TRBV6-3
CASSFPGLEATQYF
>TRBJ2-7|15|TRBV29-1
CSVGSQGPYSYEQYF
>TRBJ2-5|12|TRBV29-1
CSVQGFGETQYF